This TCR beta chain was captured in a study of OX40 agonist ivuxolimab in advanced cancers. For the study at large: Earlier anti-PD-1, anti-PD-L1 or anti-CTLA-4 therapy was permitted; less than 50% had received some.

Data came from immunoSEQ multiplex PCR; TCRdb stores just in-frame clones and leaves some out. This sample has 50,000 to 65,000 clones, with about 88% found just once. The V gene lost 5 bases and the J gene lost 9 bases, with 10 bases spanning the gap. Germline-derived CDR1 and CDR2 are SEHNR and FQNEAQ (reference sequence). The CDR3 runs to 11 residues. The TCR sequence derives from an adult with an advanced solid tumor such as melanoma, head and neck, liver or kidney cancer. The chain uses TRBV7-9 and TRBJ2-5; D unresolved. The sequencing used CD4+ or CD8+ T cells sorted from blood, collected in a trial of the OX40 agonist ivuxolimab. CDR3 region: CASSPGEAQYF. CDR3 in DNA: TGTGCCAGCAGCCCCGGTGAGGCCCAGTACTTC.